The text below deals with one TCR beta chain. The germline gives CDR1 SGDLS, CDR2 YYNGEE. The V gene lost 6 bases and the J gene lost 3 bases, with 4 bases spanning the gap. This CDR3 has 10 residues. In the authors' methods: By means of reference gene primer amplification, nucleated cell counts were estimated. The method was immunoSEQ multiplex PCR; TCRdb's version includes in-frame clones alone and lacks a portion of them. V, J and clone size reflect that table, while D and trimming were determined from the DNA. The data hold around 50,000 clones, with 70% to 90% observed a single time. The sample belongs to a study of blood T cell repertoires in COVID-19. Study-wide background: Sites across the United States, Italy and Spain contributed samples from acute and convalescent COVID-19. Sample material is recorded as cDNA or gDNA derived from T cells, B-cell-depleted T cells, or PBMCs.

V usage is TRBV9 and J usage is TRBJ2-7; D gene uncertain. Source material: peripheral blood. This clonotype was obtained from a woman over 75 with acute or convalescent COVID-19. The CDR3 is CASIYYEQYF. The DNA of the CDR3 is TGTGCCAGCATCTACTACGAGCAGTACTTC.